This TCR beta chain came from a study of cytomegalovirus exposure and HLA in healthy donors. Findings and limits, study-wide: A list of 150 or so TCR beta chains associated with cytomegalovirus was given. Later analysis demonstrated an association between a missense DCLRE1C variant and TCR beta V- and J-gene trimming. Rarity marked most TCR sequences, yet some public TCRs occurred in many donors.

This clone appeared a single time. The antigen is undetermined. The PCR employed 60 Vbeta primers together with 13 Jbeta primers. TCRdb's table, derived via immunoSEQ multiplex PCR, lists solely in-frame clones and lacks some. The sample carries over 150,000 clones, around 80% recorded once. Donors likely had unrecorded immune exposures despite being nominally healthy when sampled. Germline CDR1 reads SNHLY; CDR2 reads FYNNEI. Trimming removed 7 bases from V and 4 bases from J, with 16 bases in between. CDR3 length equals 14 residues. The genes are TRBV2 and TRBJ1-2; D might be TRBD1 (6 bases). The sequencing input was PBMCs. The sequence was collected from a woman aged 50 to 60 in good health and CMV-seropositive. CDR3 sequence reads: CASKGTGSGYGYTF. In DNA, the CDR3 is TGTGCCAGCAAGGGTACAGGGAGTGGCTATGGCTACACCTTC. The complete variable domain, with remaining parts taken from reference TRBV2 and TRBJ1-2, reads EPEVTQTPSHQVTQMGQEVILRCVPISNHLYFYWYRQILGQKVEFLVSFYNNEISEKSEIFDDQFSVERPDGSNFTLKIRSTKLEDSAMYFCASKGTGSGYGYTFGSGTRLTVV.